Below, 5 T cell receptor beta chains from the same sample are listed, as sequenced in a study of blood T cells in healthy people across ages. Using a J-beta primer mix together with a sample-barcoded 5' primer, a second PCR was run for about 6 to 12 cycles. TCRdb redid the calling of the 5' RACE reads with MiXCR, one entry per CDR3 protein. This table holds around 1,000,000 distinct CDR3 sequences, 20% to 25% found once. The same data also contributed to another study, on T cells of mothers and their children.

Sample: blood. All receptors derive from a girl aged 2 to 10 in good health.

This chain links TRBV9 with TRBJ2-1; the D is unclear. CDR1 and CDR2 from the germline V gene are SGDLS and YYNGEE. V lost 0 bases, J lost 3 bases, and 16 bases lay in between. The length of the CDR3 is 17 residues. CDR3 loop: CASSVGFSRRGYNEQFF. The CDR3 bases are TGTGCCAGCAGCGTAGGGTTTTCGAGGAGAGGCTACAATGAGCAGTTCTTC.

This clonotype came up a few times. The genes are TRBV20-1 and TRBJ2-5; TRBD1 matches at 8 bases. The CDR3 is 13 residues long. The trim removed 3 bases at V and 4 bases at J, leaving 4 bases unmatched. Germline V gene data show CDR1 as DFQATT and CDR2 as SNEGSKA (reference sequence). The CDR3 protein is CSARRTGRETQYF. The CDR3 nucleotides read TGCAGTGCTAGGAGGACAGGGCGAGAGACCCAGTACTTC.

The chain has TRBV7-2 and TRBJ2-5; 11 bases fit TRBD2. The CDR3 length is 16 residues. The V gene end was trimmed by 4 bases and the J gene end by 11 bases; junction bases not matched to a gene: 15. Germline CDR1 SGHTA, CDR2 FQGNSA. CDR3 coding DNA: TGTGCCAGCAGCTCAACACCTAGCGGGAGGTTGGGGGAGCAGTACTTC. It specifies CASSSTPSGRLGEQYF.

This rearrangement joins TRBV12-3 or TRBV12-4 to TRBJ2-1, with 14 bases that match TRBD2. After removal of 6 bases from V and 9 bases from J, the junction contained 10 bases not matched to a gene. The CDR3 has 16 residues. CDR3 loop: CASRAGTSGRGIEQFF. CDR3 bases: TGTGCCAGCAGAGCCGGGACTAGCGGGAGAGGAATTGAGCAGTTCTTC.

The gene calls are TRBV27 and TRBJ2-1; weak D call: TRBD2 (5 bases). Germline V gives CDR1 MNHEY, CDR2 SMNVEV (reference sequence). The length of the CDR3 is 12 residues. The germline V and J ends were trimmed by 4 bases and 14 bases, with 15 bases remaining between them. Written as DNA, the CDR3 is TGTGCCAGCAGTTCCCGGACTCTTTGGAAGTTCTTC. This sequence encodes CASSSRTLWKFF.